The 25 T cell receptor beta chains given below trace back to one sample, sequenced in a study of identical twins. A single record per CDR3 protein comes from TCRdb applying MiXCR to the 5' RACE reads. This sample has roughly 230,000 distinct CDR3 sequences; roughly 8% occur once, and the top ten carry 3%. These data were also reused for a study on yellow fever vaccine responses in identical twins.

The sample was CD8+ T cells sorted from blood. These receptors were collected from a woman aged 18-29 years in good health.

The table lists this clonotype with a few counts. The CDR3 DNA is TGTGCCACCTCCGGGACAGGGTTTGGCTACACCTTC. This translates into CATSGTGFGYTF. The rearrangement uses TRBV25-1 and TRBJ1-2; 9 bases line up with TRBD1. CDR1 and CDR2 from the germline V gene are MGHDK and SYGVNS. The CDR3 is 12 residues long. With V trimmed by 10 bases and J by 7 bases, 7 bases remained unmatched.

This rearrangement joins TRBV5-5 to TRBJ2-7; TRBD1 matches at 9 bases. The germline V gene has CDR1 SGHKS and CDR2 YYEKEE (reference sequence). The CDR3 is 13 amino acids. After removal of 6 bases from V and 3 bases from J, the junction contained 4 bases not matched to a gene. The CDR3 sequence is CASTDRGRYEQYF. The CDR3 bases are TGTGCCAGCACGGACAGGGGACGCTACGAGCAGTACTTC.

This clonotype was found many times. The J gene is TRBJ1-2, the V gene TRBV12-3 or TRBV12-4, with unresolved D. Trimming pared 4 bases from V and 3 bases from J, leaving 15 bases between. The CDR3 covers 15 residues. CDR3: CASSSRWQRDYGYTF. In DNA form, the CDR3 reads TGTGCCAGCAGTTCCCGGTGGCAGCGGGACTATGGCTACACCTTC.

This clonotype occurred many times. V usage is TRBV28 and J usage is TRBJ2-3; 7 positions agree with TRBD2. Germline CDR1 is MDHEN and CDR2 is SYDVKM. The CDR3 sequence is 19 residues long. With 5 bases clipped from V and 8 bases from J, the junction kept 25 bases outside the gene matches. The chain's CDR3 is CASSHSGLDPNAGYFTQYF. The CDR3 DNA reads as TGTGCCAGCAGTCATAGCGGGCTCGACCCAAATGCGGGGTATTTTACGCAGTATTTT.

This clonotype was seen at least ten times. Here the CDR3 reads CASSSGLITDTQYF. As DNA, the CDR3 is TGTGCCAGCAGCTCCGGACTGATCACAGATACGCAGTATTTT. The rearrangement links TRBV7-9 to TRBJ2-3, with a weak D call TRBD2 (5 bases). V lost 4 bases and J 2 bases, leaving 10 bases between the germline ends. CDR1 is SEHNR, CDR2 FQNEAQ, per germline (reference sequence). This CDR3 has 14 residues.

This clonotype was recorded many times. The chain carries TRBV29-1 and TRBJ2-7, with D possibly TRBD1 on 6 matching bases. V dropped 2 bases and J dropped 2 bases, with 16 bases sitting between them. Germline values: CDR1 SQVTM, CDR2 ANQGSEA. The CDR3 length is 15 residues. The CDR3 DNA reads as TGCAGCGTTGAATATGGGGCAGGGGCGACCTACGAGCAGTACTTC. Amino acids: CSVEYGAGATYEQYF.

The genes are TRBV11-2 and TRBJ2-1; no firm D call. CDR3 length equals 16 residues. Per the germline V gene, CDR1 is SGHAT and CDR2 is FQNNGV. Trimming pared 5 bases from V and 4 bases from J, leaving 18 bases between. The CDR3 loop reads CASSPATGSTYNEQFF. The DNA for the CDR3 is TGTGCCAGCAGCCCAGCCACGGGTTCGACGTACAATGAGCAGTTCTTC.

This clonotype was recorded a few times. V and J are TRBV5-1 and TRBJ2-5; D is perhaps TRBD2 (5 bases). There are 13 residues in the CDR3. With 1 base removed from V and 3 bases from J, the gap between germline ends came to 7 bases. The germline CDR1 and CDR2 sequences are SGHRS and YFSETQ. CDR3: CASSLRGKETQYF. CDR3 nucleotide sequence: TGCGCCAGCAGCTTGCGGGGAAAAGAGACCCAGTACTTC.

This clonotype has more than one count but fewer than ten. V usage is TRBV25-1 and J usage is TRBJ2-1; D is perhaps TRBD1 (6 bases). V lost 4 bases and J 0 bases, leaving 16 bases between the germline ends. The germline V gene has CDR1 MGHDK and CDR2 SYGVNS. This CDR3 region has 17 residues. This CDR3 is CASSGPNRASSYNEQFF. Written as DNA, the CDR3 is TGTGCCAGCAGTGGACCGAACAGGGCTAGCTCCTACAATGAGCAGTTCTTC. Full variable domain (outside the CDR3, taken from reference TRBV25-1 and TRBJ2-1): EADIYQTPRYLVIGTGKKITLECSQTMGHDKMYWYQQDPGMELHLIHYSYGVNSTEKGDLSSESTVSRIRTEHFPLTLESARPSHTSQYLCASSGPNRASSYNEQFFGPGTRLTVL.

This clonotype was counted only a few times. The chain carries TRBV11-2 and TRBJ2-7, with D possibly being TRBD1 (5 bases). Per the germline V gene, CDR1 is SGHAT and CDR2 is FQNNGV. V lost 2 bases and J 3 bases, leaving 8 bases between the germline ends. This CDR3 is 13 amino acids long. In DNA form, the CDR3 reads TGTGCCAGCAGCTTATCGGACAACTACGAGCAGTACTTC. Its translation is CASSLSDNYEQYF.

This chain connects TRBV4-3 to TRBJ2-7; TRBD1 aligns across 7 bases. The germline CDR1 and CDR2 sequences are LGHNA and YSLEER. The CDR3 length is 15 residues. The J segment lost 2 bases and the V segment lost 1 base, leaving 5 bases of the junction unmatched. The CDR3 DNA reads as TGCGCCAGCAGCCAAGGGCAGGGGGAAGCCTACGAGCAGTACTTC. It translates to CASSQGQGEAYEQYF.

The chain joins TRBV20-1 to TRBJ1-1; D possibly corresponds to TRBD1 (5 bases). Per germline, CDR1 DFQATT and CDR2 SNEGSKA (reference sequence). This CDR3 region has 15 residues. Trimming removed 3 bases from V and 4 bases from J, with 18 bases in between. CDR3 in DNA: TGCAGTGCTAGGGGATACGGGGGTGGTGGCACTGAAGCTTTCTTT. Translation: CSARGYGGGGTEAFF.

This clonotype occurred a few times. The V call is TRBV28, the J call TRBJ2-5, with D uncertain. The V gene lost 3 bases and the J gene lost 5 bases, with 22 bases spanning the gap. The CDR3 has 17 amino acids. Germline V lookup: CDR1 MDHEN, CDR2 SYDVKM. The DNA of the CDR3 is TGTGCCAGCAGTTTCAGGTCTGATCTCGTGATGAGCGAGACCCAGTACTTC. This codes for CASSFRSDLVMSETQYF. The entire variable domain, with the rest obtained from reference TRBV28 and TRBJ2-5, is as follows: DVKVTQSSRYLVKRTGEKVFLECVQDMDHENMFWYRQDPGLGLRLIYFSYDVKMKEKGDIPEGYSVSREKKERFSLILESASTNQTSMYLCASSFRSDLVMSETQYFGPGTRLLVL.

This clonotype has more than one count but fewer than ten. This chain links TRBV6-1 with TRBJ1-5, with unresolved D. V shed 10 bases and J shed 6 bases, with 19 bases lying between them. This CDR3 is built from 14 residues. Germline V gene data show CDR1 as MNHNS and CDR2 as SASEGT. In nucleotides, the CDR3 is TGTGCCACAATGTCCCGGCAGGAAAGTCAGCCCCAGCATTTT. Protein: CATMSRQESQPQHF.

The table lists this clonotype with many counts. The chain carries TRBV5-6 and TRBJ2-7, with D tentatively TRBD1 (6 bases). Deletions cut 2 bases from V and 0 bases from J, with 12 bases between. The CDR3 totals 15 residues. In germline, CDR1 is SGHDT, CDR2 YYEEEE. DNA of the CDR3: TGTGCCAGCAGCTTTCGTACAGGGAACTCCTACGAGCAGTACTTC. Its translation is CASSFRTGNSYEQYF. The full variable domain, completed using reference TRBV5-6 and TRBJ2-7, is DAGVTQSPTHLIKTRGQQVTLRCSPKSGHDTVSWYQQALGQGPQFIFQYYEEEERQRGNFPDRFSGHQFPNYSSELNVNALLLGDSALYLCASSFRTGNSYEQYFGPGTRLTVT.

The chain links TRBV18 to TRBJ2-3; D remains unclear. The ends were cut back, 3 bases at V and 6 bases at J, with 10 bases in the middle. The CDR3 has 13 residues. CDR1 and CDR2 (germline): KGHSH, LQKENI. The CDR3 DNA is TGTGCCAGCTCACCTTCAGATGAGGATACGCAGTATTTT. Its translation is CASSPSDEDTQYF.

In its sample, this clonotype was seen many times. This chain links TRBV7-9 with TRBJ2-2; tentatively, D is TRBD2 (6 bases). Germline V CDR1 and CDR2: SEHNR, FQNEAQ (reference sequence). This CDR3 is 16 amino acids long. The ends were cut back, 4 bases at V and 3 bases at J, with 15 bases in the middle. In nucleotides, the CDR3 is TGTGCCAGCAGCTCCCTCGAGACTAGTTACACCGGGGAGCTGTTTTTT. Amino acid sequence: CASSSLETSYTGELFF.

This clonotype appeared a few times. The rearrangement links TRBV10-1 to TRBJ2-1, with D perhaps TRBD1 (5 bases). Germline V lookup: CDR1 WNHNN, CDR2 SYGVQD (reference sequence). CDR3 size: 13 residues. V lost 4 bases to trimming and J lost 5 bases, with 9 bases between them. The CDR3 reads CASSVTAHNEQFF. In nucleotides, the CDR3 is TGCGCCAGCAGTGTGACAGCTCACAATGAGCAGTTCTTC.

This chain links TRBV11-2 with TRBJ2-1, with 8 bases identical to TRBD2. Trimming removed 3 bases from V and 8 bases from J; junction bases left unmatched: 18. Germline-derived CDR1 and CDR2 are SGHAT and FQNNGV. The CDR3 sequence is 18 residues long. The CDR3 DNA follows: TGTGCCAGCAGCTTTAAGTGGGCCAGCGGGAGTGTTTTCGATGAGCAGTTCTTC. Translation: CASSFKWASGSVFDEQFF.

There are many counts of this clonotype. The chain links TRBV6-1 to TRBJ2-1, with a tentative D call TRBD2 (5 bases). V dropped 6 bases and J dropped 7 bases, with 13 bases sitting between them. The germline CDR1 and CDR2 sequences are MNHNS and SASEGT. CDR3 size: 13 residues. The CDR3 reads CASSPGPGNEQFF. The CDR3 nucleotides read TGTGCCAGCAGCCCCGGACCGGGGAATGAGCAGTTCTTC.

This clonotype was found a few times. The chain couples TRBV20-1 to TRBJ2-7; possibly TRBD1 for D (5 bases). V gave up 8 bases and J gave up 7 bases, with 9 bases separating them. Germline values: CDR1 DFQATT, CDR2 SNEGSKA (reference sequence). This CDR3 spans 9 amino acids. CDR3 sequence: CSPTGEQYF. CDR3 coding DNA: TGCAGTCCAACAGGAGAGCAGTACTTC.

The rearrangement joins TRBV25-1 to TRBJ1-2, with 7 positions matching TRBD1. After removal of 3 bases from V and 2 bases from J, the junction contained 6 bases not matched to a gene. This CDR3 spans 15 amino acids. Per the germline V gene, CDR1 is MGHDK and CDR2 is SYGVNS. The CDR3 nucleotides are TGTGCCAGCAGTGACGGGGACAGTCCCAACTATGGCTACACCTTC. Amino acids: CASSDGDSPNYGYTF.

The chain is built from TRBV20-1 and TRBJ2-4, with D unclear. V lost 0 bases, J lost 14 bases, and 20 bases lay in between. Per the germline V gene, CDR1 is DFQATT and CDR2 is SNEGSKA (reference sequence). There are 14 residues in the CDR3. The CDR3 loop reads CSARDRATVLSEYF. CDR3 DNA sequence: TGCAGTGCTAGAGATAGGGCGACGGTGCTCTCTGAGTACTTC.

The rearrangement joins TRBV29-1 to TRBJ1-2, with D unclear. V lost 0 bases to trimming and J lost 4 bases, with 9 bases between them. CDR1 is SQVTM, CDR2 ANQGSEA, per germline. The CDR3 consists of 13 residues. CDR3 sequence reads: CSVEELRGYGYTF. The DNA for the CDR3 is TGCAGCGTTGAAGAGTTGCGTGGCTATGGCTACACCTTC.

The chain carries TRBV3-1 and TRBJ1-2; perhaps TRBD1 as D (6 bases). The CDR3 has 16 residues. CDR1 and CDR2 (germline): LGHDT, YNNKEL (reference sequence). Trimming took 4 bases from V and 4 from J, leaving 19 bases between them. CDR3 region: CASSPRTAHLLYGYTF. The CDR3 DNA sequence: TGTGCCAGCAGCCCAAGGACAGCGCACCTCCTCTATGGCTACACCTTC.